Below, one T cell receptor (beta chain) is given with its context. Antigen: not known. The CDR3 consists of 15 residues. CDR1 and CDR2 from the germline V gene are SGDLS and YYNGEE. With 6 bases removed from V and 0 bases from J, the gap between germline ends came to 13 bases. This record comes from a study of Tregs in tolerant kidney transplant recipients. Study-level results: Tolerant patients' donor-specific Tregs expanded beyond overall Tregs, suggesting antigen-driven growth. Activated donor B cell expansion appeared to reveal the most relevant donor-specific TCRbeta repertoire. Biological reproducibility was not directly addressed, but technical replication error appeared minimal.

Unstimulated Tregs (CD4+CD25+CD127-) and CD4+CD25- non-Tregs were sorted from PBMCs. TCRdb keeps only in-frame clones here, not all; method: immunoSEQ multiplex PCR. The data contain about 100,000 clones, under 95% of them seen just once; the ten biggest clones take up approximately 0.48%. This chain uses TRBV9 with TRBJ2-4; unclear D gene. This sample comprised CD4+ T cells from blood, obtained before the transplant. This TCR was sampled from a human donor who received a combined kidney and bone marrow transplant. CDR3 sequence (DNA): TGTGCCAGCACCTATCCCATCTTAGCCAAAAACATTCAGTACTTC. Translation: CASTYPILAKNIQYF.